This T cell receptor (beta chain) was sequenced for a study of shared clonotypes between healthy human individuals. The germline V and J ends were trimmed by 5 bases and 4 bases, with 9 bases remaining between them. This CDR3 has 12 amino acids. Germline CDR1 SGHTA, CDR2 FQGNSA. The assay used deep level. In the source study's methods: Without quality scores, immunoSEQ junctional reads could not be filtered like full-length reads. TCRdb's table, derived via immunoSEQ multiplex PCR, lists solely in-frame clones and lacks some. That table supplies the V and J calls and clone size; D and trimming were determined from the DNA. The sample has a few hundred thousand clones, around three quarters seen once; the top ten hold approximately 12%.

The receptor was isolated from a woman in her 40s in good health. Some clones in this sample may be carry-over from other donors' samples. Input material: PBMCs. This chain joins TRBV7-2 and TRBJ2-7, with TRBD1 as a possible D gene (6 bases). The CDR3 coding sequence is TGTGCCAGCAGCACAGGGTTTTACGAGCAGTACTTC. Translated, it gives CASSTGFYEQYF.